This record covers a single T cell receptor (beta chain). This sample stems from a study of blood T cell repertoires in COVID-19. Seattle patients were enrolled during active infection and followed longitudinally. As processed by the authors: Estimation of nucleated cell counts was performed using reference gene primer amplification. TCRdb's table, derived via immunoSEQ multiplex PCR, lists solely in-frame clones and lacks some. V and J calls and clone size are as listed in that table; D and trimming were resolved from the DNA. This sample has about 190,000 clones, with roughly 80% found just once. The CDR3 extends over 12 amino acids. Trimming left V 5 bases short and J 14 bases short, with 15 bases between. In germline, CDR1 is SGHTA, CDR2 FQGNSA.

The chain uses TRBV7-2 and TRBJ2-2; D might be TRBD2 (6 bases). The material sequenced was peripheral blood. This receptor was taken from an older woman with COVID-19, enrolled during active disease. The chain's CDR3 is CASSLGGLGLFF. DNA for the CDR3: TGTGCCAGCAGCCTGGGGGGATTAGGCCTGTTTTTT. The entire variable domain, with the rest obtained from reference TRBV7-2 and TRBJ2-2, is as follows: GAGVSQSPSNKVTEKGKDVELRCDPISGHTALYWYRQSLGQGLEFLIYFQGNSAPDKSGLPSDRFSAERTGGSVSTLTIQRTQQEDSAVYLCASSLGGLGLFFGEGSRLTVL.